A single sample gave rise to the 22 T cell receptor beta chains below, sequenced in a study of beta chain features in type 1 diabetes. The authors reverse transcribed all of the isolated RNA, so sequencing captured expressed TCRB transcripts. Sequenced by immunoSEQ multiplex PCR; TCRdb stores in-frame clones only, minus some. The sample yields about half a million clones, 30% seen once. The material sequenced was naive CD4+ T cells from blood. These receptors came from a young man in good health.

CDR3 sequence: CASGLVLSLVLNEQFF. The CDR3 DNA reads TGTGCTAGTGGTTTGGTACTGTCCCTAGTGTTGAATGAGCAGTTCTTC. The chain uses TRBV12-5 and TRBJ2-1; the D is unclear. From germline, CDR1 is LGHNT and CDR2 FRNRAP. Trimming stripped 0 bases from V and 7 bases from J, with 16 bases between. The CDR3 is made up of 16 amino acids.

The chain links TRBV2 to TRBJ2-1; D gene ambiguous. V was shortened by 7 bases and J by 8 bases, with 15 bases between the two germline ends. Germline V gives CDR1 SNHLY, CDR2 FYNNEI. The CDR3 runs to 13 residues. The CDR3 coding sequence is TGTGCCAGCAATCGTAACGCCGAGGATGAGCAGTTCTTC. Its protein is CASNRNAEDEQFF.

The chain carries TRBV5-1 and TRBJ2-7; D uncertain. V lost 0 bases and J lost 4, with 11 bases in between. The germline V gene has CDR1 SGHRS and CDR2 YFSETQ. CDR3 length: 14 residues. CDR3 sequence reads: CASSLGSVPYEQYF. The CDR3 DNA follows: TGCGCCAGCAGCTTGGGGTCCGTCCCGTACGAGCAGTACTTC.

Points on this clone: The germline gene is not matched at one end of the junction; a read error may be the cause. The chain joins TRBV30 to TRBJ2-4; 8 bases match TRBD1. Per germline, CDR1 GTSNPN and CDR2 SVGIG (reference sequence). The CDR3 covers 11 residues. CDR3 loop: CAWSGTGPPVF. CDR3 nucleotides: TGTGCCTGGAGTGGGACAGGGCCCCCGGTCTTC.

The chain uses TRBV28 and TRBJ1-1; 10 bases agree with TRBD1. From germline, CDR1 is MDHEN and CDR2 SYDVKM. V shed 5 bases, J shed 5 bases, and the junction held 8 bases outside the gene matches. The CDR3 has 15 residues. The CDR3 nucleotides are TGTGCCAGCAGTCCATCCGGGACAGGGGTTACTGAAGCTTTCTTT. It encodes CASSPSGTGVTEAFF.

This clone was seen only a few times. The chain links TRBV30 to TRBJ2-1, with 7 nucleotides matching TRBD1. Germline V CDR1 and CDR2: GTSNPN, SVGIG (reference sequence). The length of the CDR3 is 16 residues. J was trimmed by 4 bases and V by 0 bases; bases with no gene match: 9. This chain's CDR3 is CAWSVQGRGNYNEQFF. In nucleotides, the CDR3 is TGTGCCTGGAGTGTACAAGGCAGGGGGAATTACAATGAGCAGTTCTTC.

The V call is TRBV10-3, the J call TRBJ2-3; D is perhaps TRBD2 (6 bases). This CDR3 has 18 amino acids. The V and J ends lost 8 bases and 2 bases respectively, with 26 bases between them. CDR1 is ENHRY, CDR2 SYGVKD, per germline. The CDR3 protein is CAIGLTRIGAGFTDTQYF. The DNA of the CDR3 is TGTGCCATCGGGCTGACTCGCATCGGAGCGGGTTTCACAGATACGCAGTATTTT.

This clone came up a few times. The sample contains more than one DNA sequence encoding this CDR3. V gene TRBV29-1 combines with J gene TRBJ2-7; TRBD1 aligns across 8 bases. Trimming cost V 3 bases and J 7 bases; bases outside gene matches: 5. The CDR3 spans 12 residues. Germline V gene data show CDR1 as SQVTM and CDR2 as ANQGSEA. The CDR3 reads CSVDQGAVEQYF. The CDR3 DNA is TGCAGCGTTGACCAGGGGGCCGTGGAGCAGTACTTC.

The rearrangement joins TRBV5-1 to TRBJ1-2; D gene uncertain. CDR3 length: 15 residues. Germline CDR1 SGHRS, CDR2 YFSETQ. Trimming shortened V by 0 bases and J by 2 bases, and 11 bases separated the two germline ends. In DNA, the CDR3 is TGCGCCAGCAGCTTGGATATGGTGGGGAACTATGGCTACACCTTC. Protein sequence: CASSLDMVGNYGYTF.

This clone was observed a few times. This rearrangement joins TRBV28 to TRBJ2-5, with 8 bases matching TRBD2. The CDR3 is 14 residues long. V gave up 6 bases and J gave up 5 bases; unmatched junction bases: 8. CDR1 and CDR2 (germline): MDHEN, SYDVKM. In nucleotides, the CDR3 is TGTGCCAGCAGCACCAGCGGGAGTCTCGAGACCCAGTACTTC. Translated: CASSTSGSLETQYF. The whole variable domain, filled in from reference TRBV28 and TRBJ2-5, reads DVKVTQSSRYLVKRTGEKVFLECVQDMDHENMFWYRQDPGLGLRLIYFSYDVKMKEKGDIPEGYSVSREKKERFSLILESASTNQTSMYLCASSTSGSLETQYFGPGTRLLVL.

The chain carries TRBV5-4 and TRBJ2-1; 8 bases are shared with TRBD2. V shed 0 bases, J shed 5 bases, and the junction held 7 bases outside the gene matches. Germline values: CDR1 SGHNT, CDR2 YYREEE (reference sequence). This CDR3 spans 16 amino acids. CDR3 bases: TGTGCCAGCAGCTTGGGTGGGAGCGGGAGTCACAATGAGCAGTTCTTC. This encodes CASSLGGSGSHNEQFF.

The V and J genes are TRBV7-6 and TRBJ1-2; unclear D gene. CDR1 is SGHVS, CDR2 FNYEAQ, per germline. Trimming left V 3 bases short and J 7 bases short, with 12 bases between. The CDR3 covers 13 residues. The CDR3 sequence: CASSLEPLGGYTF. DNA for the CDR3: TGTGCCAGCAGCTTGGAACCTTTAGGTGGCTACACCTTC. The full variable domain, its missing parts supplied by reference TRBV7-6 and TRBJ1-2, is GAGVSQSPRYKVTKRGQDVALRCDPISGHVSLYWYRQALGQGPEFLTYFNYEAQQDKSGLPNDRFSAERPEGSISTLTIQRTEQRDSAMYRCASSLEPLGGYTFGSGTRLTVV.

This chain uses TRBV29-1 with TRBJ1-1; D call uncertain. V was pared by 6 bases and J by 5 bases, with 16 bases between. CDR1 and CDR2 from the germline V gene are SQVTM and ANQGSEA. The CDR3 extends over 13 amino acids. Written as DNA, the CDR3 is TGCAGCGTCCAGATTCAGAGGGATACTGAAGCTTTCTTT. Its protein is CSVQIQRDTEAFF.

This clone was detected only a few times. Other nucleotide sequences in the sample specify the same CDR3. V usage is TRBV28 and J usage is TRBJ1-1; D not resolved. Germline CDR1 and CDR2: MDHEN and SYDVKM. V was pared by 6 bases and J by 1 base, with 3 bases between. The CDR3 runs 11 residues. The DNA of the CDR3 is TGTGCCAGCAGAACGAACACTGAAGCTTTCTTT. Protein: CASRTNTEAFF.

This rearrangement joins TRBV1 to TRBJ1-4; the table's D call TRBD1 went unverified against the DNA. TRBV1 is marked as a pseudogene. This CDR3 is built from 14 residues. The CDR3 protein is CTSSRTVNNEKLFF. The CDR3 coding sequence is TGCACCAGCAGCCGGACAGTTAATAATGAAAAACTGTTTTTT.

The DNA for the CDR3 is TGTGCCTGGAGTGTACTTGGGCTGAGCTATGGCTACACCTTC. This codes for CAWSVLGLSYGYTF. The chain couples TRBV30 to TRBJ1-2, with D unclear. V lost 0 bases to trimming and J lost 4 bases, with 12 bases between them. The CDR3 has 14 residues. CDR1 is GTSNPN and CDR2 is SVGIG in the germline V gene (reference sequence).

The chain links TRBV5-1 to TRBJ2-3; D remains unclear. The V end lost 4 bases, the J end lost 6 bases, and 9 bases lay between the germline ends. This CDR3 has 12 residues. Per germline, CDR1 SGHRS and CDR2 YFSETQ. CDR3 sequence reads: CASSTEADTQYF. The CDR3 DNA sequence: TGCGCCAGCAGCACGGAAGCTGATACGCAGTATTTT.

This clone has more than one count but fewer than ten. The identical CDR3 is also encoded by other nucleotide sequences in the sample. The rearrangement joins TRBV30 to TRBJ2-7, with unresolved D. Per germline, CDR1 GTSNPN and CDR2 SVGIG (reference sequence). V lost 0 bases and J lost 3, with 6 bases in between. CDR3 size: 12 residues. CDR3 sequence (DNA): TGTGCCTGGAGTGTACTCAGCTACGAGCAGTACTTC. Its protein product is CAWSVLSYEQYF.

CDR3: CSVTPPWDETQYF. The CDR3 nucleotides are TGCAGCGTTACCCCTCCTTGGGACGAGACCCAGTACTTC. V and J are TRBV29-1 and TRBJ2-5; D is perhaps TRBD1 or TRBD2 (5 bases each). This CDR3 contains 13 residues. V lost 5 bases to trimming and J lost 5 bases, with 15 bases between them. Germline CDR1 reads SQVTM; CDR2 reads ANQGSEA.

The rearrangement uses TRBV11-3 and TRBJ2-1, with TRBD1 matching over 9 bases. V lost 5 bases and J lost 3; bases outside the gene matches: 2. This CDR3 has 14 residues. The V gene's germline CDR1 is SGHNT and CDR2 YENEEA. The CDR3 coding sequence is TGTGCCAGCAGCCGGACAGGGGTCTACAATGAGCAGTTCTTC. Amino acids: CASSRTGVYNEQFF.

This clone turned up a few times. The gene calls are TRBV7-9 and TRBJ2-3, with 8 positions matching TRBD1. This CDR3 is built from 16 residues. V lost 4 bases to trimming and J lost 1 base; unmatched junction nucleotides: 7. Germline V gene lookup returns CDR1 SEHNR and CDR2 FQNEAQ (reference sequence). The CDR3 region has the DNA TGTGCCAGCAGCTCCTCAGGGGGCACTCGCACAGATACGCAGTATTTT. Its translation: CASSSSGGTRTDTQYF.

A remark on this clone: Other nucleotide sequences in the sample specify the same CDR3. The chain uses TRBV30 and TRBJ1-1; D not certain. The V gene lost 1 base and the J gene lost 3 bases, with 6 bases spanning the gap. The germline CDR1 and CDR2 sequences are GTSNPN and SVGIG (reference sequence). The CDR3 consists of 12 residues. The CDR3 DNA reads as TGTGCCTGGAGTGACGGGTACACTGAAGCTTTCTTT. Its protein is CAWSDGYTEAFF.